This is a list of T cell receptor beta chains from one sample in a study of regulatory T cells in long-lasting Graves disease. TCRdb redid the calling of the multiplex PCR reads with MiXCR, one entry per CDR3 protein. The sample has a few hundred thousand distinct CDR3 sequences, approximately 14% seen once. This same sample was also part of a study on T cells in Graves' hyperthyroidism and ophthalmopathy.

The specimen comprised peripheral blood mononuclear cells (PBMCs), sampled at new diagnosis, from a patient treated with antithyroid drugs. The source of these receptors is a woman between 50 and 59 years old with Graves disease. The CDR3 runs from the conserved cysteine through the conserved F or W. D genes are given only for firm matches. Expanded clones get a size class; other rows say once, few or many, or leave the size out.

j_call v_call d_call clone_size cdr3_aa cdr3_nt
TRBJ2-1 TRBV10-2 TRBD2 - CASHNRLAGTYNEQFF TGCGCCAGTCATAATAGGCTAGCGGGCACCTACAATGAGCAGTTCTTC
TRBJ2-7 TRBV10-2 TRBD1 few CASRSTGGSFDEQYF TGCGCCAGCAGGTCGACAGGGGGCTCTTTTGACGAGCAGTACTTC
TRBJ2-7 TRBV28 - many CASSFRSSGLRAYEQYF TGTGCCAGCAGTTTCAGGAGCTCGGGACTTCGGGCCTACGAGCAGTACTTC
TRBJ1-1 TRBV18 - many CASSPQGNTEAFF TGTGCCAGCAGCCCGCAGGGGAACACTGAAGCTTTCTTT
TRBJ2-1 TRBV12-3/TRBV12-4 - many CASLAGSNEQFF TGTGCCAGTCTGGCGGGTTCGAATGAGCAGTTCTTC
TRBJ2-3 TRBV20-1 - many CSARDERVIADTQYF TGCAGTGCTAGAGATGAGCGGGTTATTGCAGATACGCAGTATTTT
TRBJ1-5 TRBV28 - few CASSLTALTSSQHF TGTGCCAGCAGTTTGACAGCCCTTACCTCTTCCCAGCATTTT
TRBJ2-7 TRBV7-3 TRBD2 few CASSLEAGGNYEQYF TGTGCCAGCAGCTTAGAGGCGGGAGGAAACTACGAGCAGTACTTC
TRBJ2-7 TRBV2 - few CASSDAGQGRNEQYF TGTGCCAGCAGTGACGCTGGGCAGGGCCGAAACGAGCAGTACTTC
TRBJ2-1 TRBV11-2 - many CASSLALENEQFF TGTGCCAGCAGCTTAGCATTGGAAAATGAGCAGTTCTTC
TRBJ2-3 TRBV12-3/TRBV12-4 TRBD2 - CATLAGVWSTDTQYF TGTGCCACTCTAGCGGGAGTTTGGAGCACAGATACGCAGTATTTT
TRBJ1-2 TRBV7-2 - - CASSLQGLYGYTF TGTGCCAGCAGCTTACAGGGGCTCTATGGCTACACCTTC
TRBJ1-6 TRBV28 - few CASSFLGAGSPLHF TGTGCCAGCAGTTTTCTGGGGGCTGGTTCACCCCTCCACTTT
TRBJ2-3 TRBV7-6 TRBD1 few CASSEWTGGTDTQYF TGTGCCAGCAGCGAATGGACAGGGGGCACAGATACGCAGTATTTT
TRBJ2-3 TRBV28 - many CASSNPSALTDTQYF TGTGCCAGCAGCAACCCTAGCGCTCTCACAGATACGCAGTATTTT
TRBJ2-3 TRBV2 TRBD1 many CASNPGQGTDTQYF TGTGCCAGCAATCCGGGACAGGGCACAGATACGCAGTATTTT
TRBJ1-2 TRBV11-2 - many CASSPNTDHFYGYTF TGTGCCAGCAGCCCAAATACGGACCATTTCTATGGCTACACCTTC
TRBJ1-1 TRBV15 TRBD1 many CATSSLQGVPEAFF TGTGCCACCAGCAGTTTGCAGGGGGTCCCTGAAGCTTTCTTT
TRBJ1-5 TRBV12-3/TRBV12-4 TRBD1 few CASRPTGGQEPQHF TGTGCCAGCAGGCCGACAGGGGGCCAGGAGCCCCAGCATTTT
TRBJ1-1 TRBV6-1 - many CASSEMVMNTEAFF TGTGCCAGCAGTGAAATGGTCATGAACACTGAAGCTTTCTTT
TRBJ1-2 TRBV4-1 - few CASSQSLVTGLNYGYTF TGCGCCAGCAGCCAAAGTTTGGTGACAGGATTAAATTATGGCTACACCTTC
TRBJ2-7 TRBV27 TRBD2 many CASLGLALPYEQYF TGTGCCAGCTTGGGACTAGCGTTGCCCTACGAGCAGTACTTC